These 14 T cell receptor beta chains originate from one sample sequenced in a study of T cell repertoires in cytomegalovirus infection. TCRdb redid the calling of the reads with MiXCR, one entry per CDR3 protein. The profile shows a few hundred thousand distinct CDR3 sequences, more than 8% of them singletons. The source material was PBMCs. Receptor source: a human donor in good health (CMV status not recorded). Some clones in this sample may be carry-over from other donors' samples.

This clonotype appeared many times. The genes are TRBV4-3 and TRBJ2-3, with 12 bases fitting TRBD2. The germline V gene has CDR1 LGHNA and CDR2 YSLEER. This CDR3 spans 16 amino acids. The trim removed 4 bases at V and 6 bases at J, leaving 8 bases unmatched. For the CDR3, the DNA is TGCGCCAGCAGCCGGTCTAGCGGGGGGGCTGGGGATACGCAGTATTTT. Its translation: CASSRSSGGAGDTQYF.

This clonotype has just a few counts. The chain uses TRBV20-1 and TRBJ2-5, with D unclear. In germline, CDR1 is DFQATT, CDR2 SNEGSKA (reference sequence). V was cut by 6 bases and J by 5 bases, with 19 bases left in between. The CDR3 covers 14 residues. The CDR3 here is CSATIAYSGETQYF. In DNA form, the CDR3 reads TGCAGTGCCACCATCGCGTACTCCGGGGAGACCCAGTACTTC.

On this clonotype itself: It may be a read error: a sequence one base away is much more abundant. The chain is built from TRBV7-6 and TRBJ1-1, with D uncertain. The CDR3 spans 14 residues. Germline V gene lookup returns CDR1 SGHVS and CDR2 FNYEAQ. CDR3 loop: CASSFGRMHTEASF. Here the CDR3 DNA reads TGTGCCAGCAGCTTTGGCCGGATGCACACTGAAGCTTCCTTT.

This clonotype was detected a few times. V usage is TRBV28 and J usage is TRBJ2-1; TRBD2 matches at 7 bases. CDR3 length equals 15 residues. From germline, CDR1 is MDHEN and CDR2 SYDVKM. J was trimmed by 9 bases and V by 7 bases; bases with no gene match: 15. Here the CDR3 DNA reads TGTGCCAGCAACGGCGGAGGGAGGGCCTTGGGTGAGCAGTTCTTC. Protein sequence: CASNGGGRALGEQFF.

The rearrangement uses TRBV7-2 and TRBJ2-1, with 9 bases matching TRBD1. The germline CDR1 and CDR2 sequences are SGHTA and FQGNSA. This CDR3 has 12 amino acids. Trimming at V came to 5 bases and at J to 15 bases, leaving 8 bases not matched to a gene. The CDR3 protein is CASSPGTGRGFF. The CDR3 DNA reads TGTGCCAGCAGCCCCGGGACAGGGAGGGGGTTCTTC. Together with reference TRBV7-2 and TRBJ2-1, the CDR3 gives the full variable domain: GAGVSQSPSNKVTEKGKDVELRCDPISGHTALYWYRQSLGQGLEFLIYFQGNSAPDKSGLPSDRFSAERTGGSVSTLTIQRTQQEDSAVYLCASSPGTGRGFFGPGTRLTVL.

The sample holds many counts of this clonotype. The chain combines TRBV10-3 with TRBJ2-7; possible D gene TRBD2, 6 bases. Germline values: CDR1 ENHRY, CDR2 SYGVKD. The CDR3 spans 15 residues. The V and J ends lost 0 bases and 7 bases respectively, with 16 bases between them. The CDR3 nucleotides are TGTGCCATCAGTGAGTCGGAAAGGGAGGTAACGGAGCAGTACTTC. Translating it yields CAISESEREVTEQYF.

The sample holds a few counts of this clonotype. The chain links TRBV7-2 to TRBJ2-7; possibly TRBD2 for D (5 bases). Germline CDR1 reads SGHTA; CDR2 reads FQGNSA. Trimming left V 4 bases short and J 6 bases short, with 10 bases between. CDR3 length: 12 amino acids. Here the CDR3 DNA reads TGTGCCAGCAGCTCCCAGAGGGCCGAGCAGTACTTC. It specifies CASSSQRAEQYF.

This clonotype was counted only a few times. This chain uses TRBV5-1 with TRBJ2-1; possible D gene TRBD2, 6 bases. The CDR3 covers 16 residues. V was cut by 1 base and J by 3 bases, with 14 bases left in between. CDR1 and CDR2 (germline): SGHRS, YFSETQ. The CDR3 DNA reads TGCGCCAGCAGCTTGCGGGTTGGGGGGATCTACAATGAGCAGTTCTTC. Amino acids: CASSLRVGGIYNEQFF.

This clonotype appeared a few times. This chain links TRBV18 with TRBJ1-3; a possible D gene is TRBD1 (5 bases). Germline V lookup: CDR1 KGHSH, CDR2 LQKENI. The CDR3 consists of 17 residues. The germline V and J ends were trimmed by 1 base and 0 bases, with 13 bases remaining between them. CDR3 in amino acids: CASSPLTTASSGNTIYF. The CDR3, as DNA: TGTGCCAGCTCACCACTGACGACAGCGAGCTCTGGAAACACCATATATTTT.

This chain joins TRBV20-1 and TRBJ2-1; D possibly matches TRBD1 or TRBD2 (6 bases each). Germline CDR1 and CDR2: DFQATT and SNEGSKA (reference sequence). The CDR3 sequence is 12 residues long. V was clipped by 8 bases and J by 11 bases, with 19 bases between them. The CDR3 reads CSFREGGRQQFF. CDR3 DNA sequence: TGCAGTTTTCGAGAGGGGGGTAGGCAGCAGTTCTTC.

The chain joins TRBV4-3 to TRBJ2-1; D ambiguous. The CDR3 totals 10 residues. Trimming left V 3 bases short and J 8 bases short, with 2 bases between. In germline, CDR1 is LGHNA, CDR2 YSLEER. CDR3 protein: CASSQDEQFF. In nucleotides, the CDR3 is TGCGCCAGCAGCCAGGATGAGCAGTTCTTC.

The J gene is TRBJ2-5, the V gene TRBV20-1; no clear D. Germline lookup yields CDR1 DFQATT and CDR2 SNEGSKA (reference sequence). The CDR3 spans 15 residues. With 5 bases removed from V and 4 bases from J, the gap between germline ends came to 20 bases. CDR3 sequence: CSAGKTGPPPETQYF. The CDR3 DNA is TGCAGTGCTGGAAAGACCGGGCCCCCTCCAGAGACCCAGTACTTC.

This clonotype has only a few counts. This chain uses TRBV12-3 or TRBV12-4 with TRBJ2-7; 13 nucleotides align to TRBD2. The CDR3 length is 16 residues. V was clipped by 4 bases and J by 2 bases; unmatched bases: 5. The CDR3 coding sequence is TGTGCCAGCAGTTGGACTAGCGGGAGAACACCCTACGAGCAGTACTTC. As protein: CASSWTSGRTPYEQYF.

This clonotype was seen repeatedly, ten times or more. The V gene is TRBV7-6, the J gene TRBJ2-1, with D uncertain. CDR1 and CDR2 from the germline V gene are SGHVS and FNYEAQ. V lost 2 bases to trimming and J lost 8 bases, with 10 bases between them. The CDR3 is made up of 13 amino acids. Here the CDR3 reads CASSLRNLDEQFF. The CDR3 bases are TGTGCCAGCAGCTTACGTAACCTCGATGAGCAGTTCTTC. Full variable domain (outside the CDR3, taken from reference TRBV7-6 and TRBJ2-1): GAGVSQSPRYKVTKRGQDVALRCDPISGHVSLYWYRQALGQGPEFLTYFNYEAQQDKSGLPNDRFSAERPEGSISTLTIQRTEQRDSAMYRCASSLRNLDEQFFGPGTRLTVL.